These T cell receptor beta chains were read from a single sample in a study of blood T cell repertoires in COVID-19. Sequencing used immunoSEQ multiplex PCR; TCRdb keeps in-frame clones, though not all of them. The data contain around 140,000 clones, 87% of them singletons. The specimen was PBMCs or T cells enriched from blood (not recorded which). These TCRs come from a man aged 55-75 years who had recovered from COVID-19. Both conserved end residues are part of each CDR3.

V: TRBV25-1
CDR3: CASSEQGLGSYTF

V: TRBV11-2
CDR3: CASSLIRGSEKLFF

V: TRBV5-6
CDR3: CASSLGYAASGNTIYF

V: TRBV9
CDR3: CASSVAGRQETQYF

V: TRBV5-4
CDR3: CASSFSGGSYEQYF

V: TRBV9
CDR3: CASGGVYSPLHF

V: TRBV27
CDR3: CASSLSGGYNGYTF

V: TRBV19
CDR3: CASSGHSGSSYEQYF

V: TRBV19
CDR3: CASSTGGLADQETQYF

V: TRBV29-1
CDR3: CSVEPNSGNTIYF

V: TRBV9
CDR3: CASSAAGGQGNEQFF

V: TRBV5-5
CDR3: CASSLALAGGYNEQFF

V: TRBV10-3
CDR3: CAIRRTGMNSPLHF

V: TRBV9
CDR3: CASSVGQGANQPQHF

V: TRBV5-4
CDR3: CASTRGQGGTDTQYF

V: TRBV18
CDR3: CASSQTENYGYTF

V: TRBV28
CDR3: CASSYATSGSIDEQFF

V: TRBV10-2
CDR3: CASKETGFYEQYF

V: TRBV28
CDR3: CASTTPGLAQYEQYF

V: TRBV2
CDR3: CASSRGGDRAETQYF

V: TRBV2
CDR3: CATGQGVSTEAFF

V: TRBV6-5
CDR3: CASSYSGRAEETQYF

V: TRBV2
CDR3: CASSEGTAAGHEQYF

V: TRBV2
CDR3: CASSEGGTVRELFF

V: TRBV6-5
CDR3: CASSGTGVLNDGYTF

V: TRBV7-6
CDR3: CASSLLIGDTQYF

V: TRBV28
CDR3: CASSLSPTGRNEQFF

V: TRBV5-6
CDR3: CASSLGLAGAETQYF

V: TRBV6-1
CDR3: CASSEGRHVNTEAFF

V: TRBV10-1
CDR3: CASRSQGNTGELFF

V: TRBV7-6
CDR3: CASSLLGTSGGTGELFF

V: TRBV11-2
CDR3: CASSLAGITTEQFF

V: TRBV30
CDR3: CAWSALKEAFF

V: TRBV19
CDR3: CASSNTGTNEKLFF

V: TRBV9
CDR3: CASSAPDSLEGEQYF

V: TRBV10-1
CDR3: CASSESTGGYEQYF

V: TRBV19
CDR3: CASRGLAEEQYF

V: TRBV5-1
CDR3: CASSKDSRPEAFF

V: TRBV6-6
CDR3: CASTISRTGHTDTQYF

V: TRBV5-8
CDR3: CASTPGQENTEAFF

V: TRBV28
CDR3: CASSLSTRNTEAFF

V: TRBV10-3
CDR3: CAISENAGGRQPQHF

V: TRBV19
CDR3: CASSIPGGEKLFF

V: TRBV2
CDR3: CASSETGTGRYTGELFF

V: TRBV7-9
CDR3: CASSIWTGGSHEQYF

V: TRBV24-1
CDR3: CATSDPTGSGEKLFF

V: TRBV29-1
CDR3: CSAQKGYEQYF